Detailed here is one T cell receptor beta chain. The data belong to a study of blood T cell repertoires in COVID-19. In the original processing: Quantification of nucleated cells was approximated via reference gene primer amplification. Here immunoSEQ multiplex PCR was the method, and the copy in TCRdb shows in-frame clones only, minus some. The V and J calls and clone size come from that table; D and trimming were worked out from the DNA. The sample carries under 300,000 clones, 65% to 80% recorded once. J was trimmed by 7 bases and V by 5 bases; bases with no gene match: 7. The CDR3 loop spans 15 amino acids. Germline values: CDR1 MNHEY, CDR2 SMNVEV (reference sequence).

The J gene is TRBJ1-4, the V gene TRBV27; 10 positions match TRBD1. Specimen: peripheral blood. The TCR originated in a woman aged 40-49 years with active or convalescent COVID-19. In DNA, the CDR3 is TGTGCCAGCAGTGCCCAGACAGGGGGCAGTGAAAAACTGTTTTTT. Translation: CASSAQTGGSEKLFF.